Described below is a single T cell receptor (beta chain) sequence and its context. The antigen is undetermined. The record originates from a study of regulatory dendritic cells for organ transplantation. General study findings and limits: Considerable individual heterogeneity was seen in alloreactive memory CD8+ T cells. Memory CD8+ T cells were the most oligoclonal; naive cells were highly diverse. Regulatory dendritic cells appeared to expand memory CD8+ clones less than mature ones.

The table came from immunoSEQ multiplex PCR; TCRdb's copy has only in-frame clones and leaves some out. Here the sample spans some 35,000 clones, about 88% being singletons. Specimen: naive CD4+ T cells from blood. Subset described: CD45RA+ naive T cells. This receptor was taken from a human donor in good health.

The CDR3, as DNA: TGTGCCAGCAGCTTCGGGACTGCGTACGAGCAGTACTTC. Translated, it gives CASSFGTAYEQYF. V and J are TRBV6-5 and TRBJ2-7, with D possibly matching TRBD2 (6 bases). Trimming cost V 6 bases and J 4 bases, with 13 bases left between them. The CDR3 consists of 13 residues. Germline assignment: CDR1 MNHEY and CDR2 SVGAGI.